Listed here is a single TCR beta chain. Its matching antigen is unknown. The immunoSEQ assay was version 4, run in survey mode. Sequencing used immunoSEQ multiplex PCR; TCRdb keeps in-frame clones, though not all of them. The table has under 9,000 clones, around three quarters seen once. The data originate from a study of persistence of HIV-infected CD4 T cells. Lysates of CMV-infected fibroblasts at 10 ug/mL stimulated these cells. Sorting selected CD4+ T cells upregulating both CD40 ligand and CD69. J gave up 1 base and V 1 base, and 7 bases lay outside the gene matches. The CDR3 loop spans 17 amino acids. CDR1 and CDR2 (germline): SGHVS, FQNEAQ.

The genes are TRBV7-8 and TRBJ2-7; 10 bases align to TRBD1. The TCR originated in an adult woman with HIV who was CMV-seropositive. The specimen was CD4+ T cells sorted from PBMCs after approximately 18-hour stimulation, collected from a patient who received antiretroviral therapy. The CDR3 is CASSLVTGQGSSYEQYF. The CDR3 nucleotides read TGTGCCAGCAGCTTAGTTACGGGACAGGGGAGTTCCTACGAGCAGTACTTC.